A selection of T cell receptor beta chains follows, all from one sample in a study of cytomegalovirus exposure and HLA in healthy donors. Profiling relied on immunoSEQ multiplex PCR, and the TCRdb table lists in-frame clones only, not all of them. The sample comprises about 21,000 clones, around 73% of which are singletons, and approximately 8% rests with the top ten. Sequences were obtained from PBMCs. Receptor source: a man between 60 and 70 years old in good health and CMV-seronegative. The CDR3 runs from the conserved cysteine through the conserved F or W. A D gene is named only where the DNA matches it firmly. Some rows mark clone size as missing; the rest say once, few, many or name a class of expanded clone.

v_call	d_call	clone_size	cdr3_length	j_call	cdr3_aa	cdr3_nt
TRBV2	TRBD1	-	15	TRBJ2-1	CASSFRDRSYNEQFF	TGTGCCAGCAGTTTCCGGGACAGGAGCTACAATGAGCAGTTCTTC
TRBV5-6	TRBD1	once	15	TRBJ2-7	CPSSLVGTEPYEQYF	TGTCCCAGCAGCTTGGTGGGGACAGAACCCTACGAGCAGTACTTC
TRBV27	-	few	13	TRBJ2-5	CASSLLGEETQYF	TGTGCCAGCAGTCTTCTAGGGGAAGAGACCCAGTACTTC
TRBV2	TRBD1	-	14	TRBJ1-2	CASSAGTVLEGYTF	TGTGCCAGCAGTGCAGGGACAGTTTTGGAGGGCTACACCTTC
TRBV7-9	TRBD2	once	15	TRBJ2-7	CASNRLAGGNYEQYF	TGTGCCAGCAACCGCCTAGCGGGAGGAAACTACGAGCAGTACTTC
TRBV10-3	-	-	17	TRBJ1-4	CAIRDPGQGGFGEKLFF	TGTGCCATCCGTGATCCGGGGCAGGGAGGTTTTGGCGAAAAACTGTTTTTT
TRBV7-2	-	-	15	TRBJ2-5	CASSANRASVETQYF	TGTGCCAGCAGCGCAAACAGGGCTTCGGTAGAGACCCAGTACTTC
TRBV11-2	TRBD1	-	15	TRBJ1-4	CASSLGDRDNEKLFF	TGTGCCAGCAGCTTAGGAGACAGGGATAATGAAAAACTGTTTTTT
TRBV7-8	TRBD1	-	14	TRBJ1-4	CASSLGQGNEKLFF	TGTGCCAGCTCACTCGGACAGGGGAATGAAAAACTGTTTTTT
TRBV18	-	-	14	TRBJ2-3	CASSPRGYTDTQYF	TGTGCCAGCTCACCAAGGGGTTACACAGATACGCAGTATTTT
TRBV4-1	TRBD2	-	15	TRBJ2-1	CASSHLLAGNNEQFF	TGCGCCAGCAGCCACCTGCTAGCGGGGAACAATGAGCAGTTCTTC
TRBV30	TRBD2	-	14	TRBJ2-1	CAWGREVGGREQFF	TGTGCCTGGGGCCGGGAGGTTGGGGGTAGAGAGCAGTTCTTC
TRBV27	-	-	13	TRBJ1-2	CASSLEGSYGYTF	TGTGCCAGCAGTTTGGAGGGCTCCTATGGCTACACCTTC
TRBV5-4	-	once	15	TRBJ1-4	CASSATGSLNEKLFF	TGTGCCAGCAGCGCGACAGGATCCCTTAATGAAAAACTGTTTTTT
TRBV18	TRBD2	-	14	TRBJ2-7	CASSRGGAIYEQYF	TGTGCCAGCTCTCGCGGGGGGGCCATCTACGAGCAGTACTTC
TRBV27	-	-	14	TRBJ2-3	CASSGGWLGDTQYF	TGTGCCAGCAGTGGCGGGTGGTTGGGAGATACGCAGTATTTT
TRBV10-3	-	-	14	TRBJ1-2	CAVSGGRTEYGYTF	TGTGCCGTATCGGGGGGCCGGACAGAATATGGCTACACCTTC
TRBV7-8	-	-	15	TRBJ1-5	CASSLESFSNQPQHF	TGTGCCAGCAGCTTAGAATCCTTTAGCAATCAGCCCCAGCATTTT
TRBV18	TRBD1	-	15	TRBJ2-5	CASSPGQGGRETQYF	TGTGCCAGCTCACCAGGACAGGGTGGTCGGGAGACCCAGTACTTC
TRBV6-1	-	-	14	TRBJ2-1	CASSAGHPYNEQFF	TGTGCCAGCAGTGCTGGCCATCCATACAATGAGCAGTTCTTC
TRBV5-6	-	-	15	TRBJ2-7	CASSLIGSPVYEQYF	TGTGCCAGCAGCTTGATCGGGTCGCCCGTGTACGAGCAGTACTTC
TRBV2	TRBD2	-	15	TRBJ2-7	CATSQRGLAYDEQYF	TGTGCCACCAGCCAGAGGGGACTAGCATACGACGAGCAGTACTTC
TRBV13	TRBD2	-	18	TRBJ2-1	CASSFLTRRAGDFNEQFF	TGTGCCAGCAGCTTTCTTACTCGACGCGCGGGGGACTTCAATGAGCAGTTCTTC
TRBV27	-	once	14	TRBJ2-7	CASRNGRGLYEQYF	TGTGCCAGCAGAAACGGGCGGGGGCTTTACGAGCAGTACTTC
TRBV7-6	-	-	13	TRBJ2-3	CASSLLRTDTQYF	TGTGCCAGCAGCTTACTTCGCACAGATACGCAGTATTTT
TRBV6-1	TRBD1	once	14	TRBJ2-7	CASSSQGGPYEQYF	TGTGCCAGCAGTTCACAGGGGGGCCCCTACGAGCAGTACTTC
TRBV19	-	few	15	TRBJ1-5	CASLPRALSNQPQHF	TGTGCCAGTTTGCCGAGGGCCCTCAGCAATCAGCCCCAGCATTTT
TRBV7-2	TRBD2	-	13	TRBJ2-7	CASNFGGSYEQYF	TGTGCCAGCAACTTCGGGGGGAGCTACGAGCAGTACTTC
TRBV2	TRBD1	few	15	TRBJ2-3	CASSRRQGPTDTQYF	TGTGCCAGCAGTCGGCGACAGGGTCCGACAGATACGCAGTATTTT
TRBV19	-	-	15	TRBJ1-2	CASSINRGANYGYTF	TGTGCCAGTAGTATAAACCGGGGGGCGAACTATGGCTACACCTTC